A selection of T cell receptor beta chains follows, all from one sample in a study of low-dose radiotherapy and immunotherapy resistance in tumors. Via MiXCR, TCRdb re-called the reads, giving one row per CDR3 protein. Among some 82,000 distinct CDR3 sequences listed, approximately 20% were seen once. The sequencing used PBMCs, collected before treatment. All receptors come from a male donor with prostate cancer. The CDR3 runs from the conserved cysteine through the conserved F or W. The order of the fields is V gene, D gene, clone size, J gene, CDR3 protein, CDR3 DNA. D genes are given only for firm matches. Size values are once, few and many counts, or a class for expanded clones, and some rows have none.

v_gene: TRBV20-1; d_gene: TRBD1; abundance: many; j_gene: TRBJ2-7; CDR3aa: CSARDSRRARGKYEQYF; CDR3nt: TGCAGTGCTAGAGATAGTCGCAGGGCCAGGGGGAAGTACGAGCAGTACTTC
v_gene: TRBV6-1; d_gene: TRBD2; abundance: medium-sized; j_gene: TRBJ2-3; CDR3aa: CASMGLAKEHTQYF; CDR3nt: TGTGCCAGCATGGGACTAGCAAAGGAGCATACGCAGTATTTT
v_gene: TRBV5-1; d_gene: TRBD2; abundance: many; j_gene: TRBJ2-2; CDR3aa: CASSWAGVNTGELFF; CDR3nt: TGCGCCAGCAGTTGGGCGGGGGTGAACACCGGGGAGCTGTTTTTT
v_gene: TRBV4-1; d_gene: -; abundance: many; j_gene: TRBJ2-2; CDR3aa: CASSPKPPGYANTGELFF; CDR3nt: TGCGCCAGCAGCCCTAAACCTCCGGGCTACGCGAACACCGGGGAGCTGTTTTTT
v_gene: TRBV5-6; d_gene: -; abundance: -; j_gene: TRBJ2-6; CDR3aa: CASSNPMGFGANVLTF; CDR3nt: TGTGCCAGCAGTAATCCTATGGGGTTCGGGGCCAACGTCCTGACTTTC
v_gene: TRBV28; d_gene: -; abundance: -; j_gene: TRBJ1-5; CDR3aa: CASSEVEAQPQHF; CDR3nt: TGTGCCAGCAGCGAGGTGGAAGCTCAGCCCCAGCATTTT
v_gene: TRBV3-1; d_gene: -; abundance: -; j_gene: TRBJ1-1; CDR3aa: CASSQGRAPGWAFF; CDR3nt: TGTGCCAGCAGCCAAGGTCGGGCGCCGGGTTGGGCTTTCTTT
v_gene: TRBV7-9; d_gene: TRBD1; abundance: -; j_gene: TRBJ2-7; CDR3aa: CASSIGTGLSYEQYF; CDR3nt: TGTGCCAGCAGCATCGGGACAGGGCTCTCCTACGAGCAGTACTTC
v_gene: TRBV28; d_gene: -; abundance: many; j_gene: TRBJ1-1; CDR3aa: CASSFDGNTEAFF; CDR3nt: TGTGCCAGCAGTTTTGACGGGAACACTGAAGCTTTCTTT
v_gene: TRBV23-1; d_gene: TRBD1; abundance: many; j_gene: TRBJ2-5; CDR3aa: CASSQTMTGSETQYF; CDR3nt: TGCGCCAGCAGTCAGACAATGACAGGGTCAGAGACCCAGTACTTC
v_gene: TRBV5-1; d_gene: -; abundance: few; j_gene: TRBJ2-5; CDR3aa: CASKYRALTDRKETQYF; CDR3nt: TGCGCCAGCAAATACAGGGCTCTGACAGACAGGAAAGAGACCCAGTACTTC
v_gene: TRBV20-1; d_gene: -; abundance: many; j_gene: TRBJ2-3; CDR3aa: CSASRSGGGADTQYF; CDR3nt: TGCAGTGCTAGTAGAAGCGGAGGGGGGGCAGATACGCAGTATTTT
v_gene: TRBV14; d_gene: TRBD2; abundance: many; j_gene: TRBJ2-7; CDR3aa: CASSPTRTSGRGLYEQYF; CDR3nt: TGTGCCAGCAGCCCAACCCGGACTAGCGGGAGGGGTTTGTACGAGCAGTACTTC
v_gene: TRBV7-3; d_gene: TRBD1; abundance: many; j_gene: TRBJ1-6; CDR3aa: CASSPTGSRSPLHF; CDR3nt: TGTGCCAGCAGCCCGACAGGGAGTCGTTCACCCCTCCACTTT
v_gene: TRBV24-1; d_gene: TRBD1; abundance: many; j_gene: TRBJ2-1; CDR3aa: CATSNTGGTGYNEQFF; CDR3nt: TGTGCCACCAGCAACACAGGGGGCACAGGATACAATGAGCAGTTCTTC
v_gene: TRBV6-2/TRBV6-3; d_gene: TRBD1; abundance: many; j_gene: TRBJ1-6; CDR3aa: CASRQTGTANSPLHF; CDR3nt: TGTGCCAGCAGGCAGACCGGGACAGCTAATTCACCCCTCCACTTT
v_gene: TRBV4-3; d_gene: -; abundance: many; j_gene: TRBJ2-5; CDR3aa: CASSQGMLSETQYF; CDR3nt: TGCGCCAGCAGCCAAGGGATGCTTTCGGAGACCCAGTACTTC
v_gene: TRBV28; d_gene: -; abundance: many; j_gene: TRBJ2-7; CDR3aa: CASRNGLRISYEQYF; CDR3nt: TGTGCCAGCAGAAATGGACTGAGGATCTCCTACGAGCAGTACTTC
v_gene: TRBV12-3/TRBV12-4; d_gene: -; abundance: many; j_gene: TRBJ1-1; CDR3aa: CASSPNRVNTEAFF; CDR3nt: TGTGCCAGCAGTCCAAACAGAGTTAACACTGAAGCTTTCTTT